These 2 T cell receptor beta chains were all obtained from the same sample, sequenced in a study of Ad26.COV2.S vaccination and SARS-CoV-2 variants. Measured with immunoSEQ multiplex PCR; TCRdb has only the in-frame clones, and not every one. The sample has a few hundred thousand clones, 88% seen once. Treatment denoted: roughly 18 received Ad26.COV2.S at low or high dose, single or two shots; about 5 received placebo; per-sample allocation not given. It was on day 63 after the first vaccine or placebo injection that samples were taken. Source: peripheral blood, taken in a trial of Ad26.COV2.S vaccine versus placebo. The source is a person aged 18-65 years who received the Ad26.COV2.S COVID-19 vaccine or a placebo.

This chain joins TRBV7-9 and TRBJ2-5; D unclear. Germline-derived CDR1 and CDR2 are SEHNR and FQNEAQ (reference sequence). Between the trimmed V and J ends, which lost 5 bases and 4 bases, there was a span of 20 bases. CDR3 length: 16 amino acids. The CDR3 sequence is CASSPPLGKNIETQYF. In nucleotides, the CDR3 is TGTGCCAGCAGCCCTCCCCTGGGAAAAAACATAGAGACCCAGTACTTC.

This clone was picked up a small number of times. This chain uses TRBV29-1 with TRBJ1-3; D is perhaps TRBD1 (5 bases). The CDR3 loop spans 13 amino acids. Germline V CDR1 and CDR2: SQVTM, ANQGSEA. V lost 1 base and J lost 10, with 14 bases in between. The CDR3 sequence is CSVEGTPVGTIYF. For the CDR3, the DNA is TGCAGCGTTGAAGGGACACCCGTTGGAACCATATATTTT.